Sequencing of this T cell receptor beta chain was carried out in a study of T cells in Graves' hyperthyroidism and ophthalmopathy. The CDR3 contains 18 residues. Trimming shortened V by 5 bases and J by 0 bases, and 22 bases separated the two germline ends. The germline V gene encodes CDR1 LGHNA and CDR2 YNFKEQ. RNA transcripts provided the source from which TCR beta CDR3 regions were amplified. HTBI primers were used for first-round RT-PCR of the TCR CDR3. From the multiplex PCR reads, TCRdb called clonotypes with MiXCR, one entry per CDR3 protein. The sample consists of about 210,000 distinct CDR3 sequences, approximately 17% of them appearing once. No progression to ophthalmopathy during 18 months of follow-up defined stable disease. Those patients with uncontrolled infection, other autoimmune disease, pregnancy or lactation were excluded. Diagnosing involved the use of clinical symptoms, serum thyroxine and TRAb, thyroid ultrasound and orbital computed tomography.

The rearrangement joins TRBV4-2 to TRBJ1-2; D is undetermined. Sample: blood. The clonotype originates from a man aged 45-65 years with Graves' hyperthyroidism. The DNA for the CDR3 is TGTGCCAGCAGCTCCCCCCGCGAGAGAAACCAAACTAACTATGGCTACACCTTC. Encoded protein: CASSSPRERNQTNYGYTF.